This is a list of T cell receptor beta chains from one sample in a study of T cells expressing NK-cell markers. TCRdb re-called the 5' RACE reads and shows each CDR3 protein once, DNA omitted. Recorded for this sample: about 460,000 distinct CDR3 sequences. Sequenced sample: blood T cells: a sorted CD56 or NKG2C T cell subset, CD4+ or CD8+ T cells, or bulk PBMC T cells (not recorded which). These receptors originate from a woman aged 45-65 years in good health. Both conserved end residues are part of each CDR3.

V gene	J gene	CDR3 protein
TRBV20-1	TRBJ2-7	CSARGVGGPEEQYF
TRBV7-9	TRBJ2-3	CASSVLAPEADTQYF
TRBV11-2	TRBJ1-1	CASSLRGGRQGVTEAFF
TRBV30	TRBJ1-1	CAWSGTGFDTEAFF
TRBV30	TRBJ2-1	CAWSVSTSSYNEQFF
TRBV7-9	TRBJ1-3	CASRPTGVGNTIYF
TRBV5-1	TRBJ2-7	CASSQDSATYEQYF
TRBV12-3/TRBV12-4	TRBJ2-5	CASSFGHTGTQYF
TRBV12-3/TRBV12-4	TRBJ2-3	CASTQASGSTDTQYF
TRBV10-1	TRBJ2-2	CASSESWGPLNTGELFF
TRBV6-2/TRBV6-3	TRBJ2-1	CASGGPGVRVNEQFF
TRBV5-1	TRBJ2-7	CASSLVSLASGSSNEQYF
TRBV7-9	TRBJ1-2	CASSLLSGANYGYTF
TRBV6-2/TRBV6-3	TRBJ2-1	CASSILAGKNEQFF
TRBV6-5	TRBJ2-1	CASRENSGEEGFF